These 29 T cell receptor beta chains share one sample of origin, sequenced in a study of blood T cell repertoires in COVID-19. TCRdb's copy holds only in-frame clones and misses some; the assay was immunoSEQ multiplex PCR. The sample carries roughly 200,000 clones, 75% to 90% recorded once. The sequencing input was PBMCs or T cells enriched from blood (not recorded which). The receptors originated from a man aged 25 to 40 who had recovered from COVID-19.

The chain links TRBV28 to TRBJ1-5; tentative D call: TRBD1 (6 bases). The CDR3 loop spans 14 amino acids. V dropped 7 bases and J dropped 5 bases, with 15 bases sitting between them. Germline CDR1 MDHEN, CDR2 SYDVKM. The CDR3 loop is CASTTMGADQPQHF. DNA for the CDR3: TGTGCCAGCACCACTATGGGGGCTGATCAGCCCCAGCATTTT.

The CDR3, as DNA: TGTGCCTGGAGTTCAGGGGGGACAGGGAATGAAAAACTGTTTTTT. It translates to CAWSSGGTGNEKLFF. The gene calls are TRBV30 and TRBJ1-4; the match to TRBD1 covers 9 bases. The V gene end was trimmed by 2 bases and the J gene end by 5 bases; junction bases not matched to a gene: 6. The germline gives CDR1 GTSNPN, CDR2 SVGIG (reference sequence). The CDR3 is made up of 15 amino acids.

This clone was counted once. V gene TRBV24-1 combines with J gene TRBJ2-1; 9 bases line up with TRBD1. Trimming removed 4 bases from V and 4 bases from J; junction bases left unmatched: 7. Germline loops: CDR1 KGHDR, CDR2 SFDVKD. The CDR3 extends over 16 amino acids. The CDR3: CATSDSGQGIYNEQFF. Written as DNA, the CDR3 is TGTGCCACCAGTGACTCCGGACAGGGGATATACAATGAGCAGTTCTTC.

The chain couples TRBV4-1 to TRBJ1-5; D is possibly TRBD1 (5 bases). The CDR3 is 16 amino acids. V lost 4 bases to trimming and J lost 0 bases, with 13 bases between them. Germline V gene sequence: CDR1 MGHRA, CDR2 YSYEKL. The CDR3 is CASSLSGGGSNQPQHF. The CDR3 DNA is TGCGCCAGCAGCCTGTCCGGGGGAGGTAGCAATCAGCCCCAGCATTTT.

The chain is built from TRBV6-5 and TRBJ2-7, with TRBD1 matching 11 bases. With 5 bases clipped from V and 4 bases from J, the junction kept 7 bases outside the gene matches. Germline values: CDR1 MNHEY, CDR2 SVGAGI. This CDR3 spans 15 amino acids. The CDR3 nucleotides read TGTGCCAGCAGTACCACGGGACAGGGGGATTACGAGCAGTACTTC. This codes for CASSTTGQGDYEQYF.

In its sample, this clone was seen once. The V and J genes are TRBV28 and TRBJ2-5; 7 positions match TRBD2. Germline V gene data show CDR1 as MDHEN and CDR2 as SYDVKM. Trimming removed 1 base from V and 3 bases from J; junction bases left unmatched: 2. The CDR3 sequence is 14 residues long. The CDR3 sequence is CASSLLGGEETQYF. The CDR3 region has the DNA TGTGCCAGCAGTTTATTGGGGGGGGAAGAGACCCAGTACTTC. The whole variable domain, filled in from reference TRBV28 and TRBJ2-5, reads DVKVTQSSRYLVKRTGEKVFLECVQDMDHENMFWYRQDPGLGLRLIYFSYDVKMKEKGDIPEGYSVSREKKERFSLILESASTNQTSMYLCASSLLGGEETQYFGPGTRLLVL.

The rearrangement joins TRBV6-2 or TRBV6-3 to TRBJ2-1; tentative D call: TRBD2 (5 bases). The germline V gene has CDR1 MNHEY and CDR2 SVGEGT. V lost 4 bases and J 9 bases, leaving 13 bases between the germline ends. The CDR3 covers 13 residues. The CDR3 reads CASSSRWAGEQFF. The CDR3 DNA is TGTGCCAGCAGTTCCCGTTGGGCGGGTGAGCAGTTCTTC.

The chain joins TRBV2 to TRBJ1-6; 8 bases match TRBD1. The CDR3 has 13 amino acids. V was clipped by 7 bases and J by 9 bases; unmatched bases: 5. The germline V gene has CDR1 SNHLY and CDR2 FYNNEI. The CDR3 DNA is TGTGCCAGCAATAACGGACAGGGTTCACCCCTCCACTTT. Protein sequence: CASNNGQGSPLHF.

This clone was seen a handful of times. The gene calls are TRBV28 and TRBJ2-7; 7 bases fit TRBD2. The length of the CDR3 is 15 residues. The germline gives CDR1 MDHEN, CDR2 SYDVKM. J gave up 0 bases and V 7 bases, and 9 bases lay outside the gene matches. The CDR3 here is CASKLGTTSSYEQYF. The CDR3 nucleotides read TGTGCCAGCAAACTGGGGACTACGTCCTCCTACGAGCAGTACTTC.

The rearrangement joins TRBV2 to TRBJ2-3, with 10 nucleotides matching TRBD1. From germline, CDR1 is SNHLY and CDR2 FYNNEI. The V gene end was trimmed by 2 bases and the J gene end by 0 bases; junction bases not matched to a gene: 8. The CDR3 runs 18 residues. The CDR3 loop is CASSEKLGQGLSTDTQYF. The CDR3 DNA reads TGTGCCAGCAGTGAAAAGTTGGGACAGGGGCTAAGCACAGATACGCAGTATTTT.

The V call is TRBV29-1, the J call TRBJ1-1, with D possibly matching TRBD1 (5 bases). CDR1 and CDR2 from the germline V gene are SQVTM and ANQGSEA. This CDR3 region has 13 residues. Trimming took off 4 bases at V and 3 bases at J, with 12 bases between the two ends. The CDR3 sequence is CSVVLRGDTEAFF. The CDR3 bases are TGCAGCGTTGTATTACGGGGGGACACTGAAGCTTTCTTT.

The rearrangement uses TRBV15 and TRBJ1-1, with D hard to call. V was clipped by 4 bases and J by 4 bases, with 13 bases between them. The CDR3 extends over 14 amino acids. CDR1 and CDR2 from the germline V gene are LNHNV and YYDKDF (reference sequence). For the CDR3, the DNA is TGTGCCACCAGCAAAACCCGTGGAGGCACTGAAGCTTTCTTT. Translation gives CATSKTRGGTEAFF.

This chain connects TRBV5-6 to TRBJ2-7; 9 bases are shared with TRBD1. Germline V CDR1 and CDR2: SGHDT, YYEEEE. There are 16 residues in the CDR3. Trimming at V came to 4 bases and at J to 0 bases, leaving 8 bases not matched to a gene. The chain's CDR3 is CASSTGTGIFSYEQYF. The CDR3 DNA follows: TGTGCCAGCAGCACCGGGACAGGGATTTTCTCCTACGAGCAGTACTTC.

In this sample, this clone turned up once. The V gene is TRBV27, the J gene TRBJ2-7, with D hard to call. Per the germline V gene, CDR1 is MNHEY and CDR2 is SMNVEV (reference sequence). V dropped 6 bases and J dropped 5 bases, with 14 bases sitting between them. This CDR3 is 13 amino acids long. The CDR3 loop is CASRAGYDHEQYF. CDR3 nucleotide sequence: TGTGCCAGCAGGGCAGGTTATGATCACGAGCAGTACTTC.

DNA for the CDR3: TGTGCCAGCAGTGAACACGGGACACCCACTGAAGCTTTCTTT. It codes for CASSEHGTPTEAFF. The rearrangement links TRBV6-1 to TRBJ1-1, with D possibly TRBD1 on 6 matching bases. The germline V gene encodes CDR1 MNHNS and CDR2 SASEGT. The CDR3 sequence is 14 residues long. V was pared by 2 bases and J by 4 bases, with 11 bases between.

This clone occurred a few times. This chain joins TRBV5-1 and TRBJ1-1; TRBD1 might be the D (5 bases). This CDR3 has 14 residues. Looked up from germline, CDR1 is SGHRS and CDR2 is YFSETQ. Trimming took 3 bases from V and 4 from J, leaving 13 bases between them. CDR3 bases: TGCGCCAGCAGCTGGGGGGTGGCGAGCACTGAAGCTTTCTTT. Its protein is CASSWGVASTEAFF.

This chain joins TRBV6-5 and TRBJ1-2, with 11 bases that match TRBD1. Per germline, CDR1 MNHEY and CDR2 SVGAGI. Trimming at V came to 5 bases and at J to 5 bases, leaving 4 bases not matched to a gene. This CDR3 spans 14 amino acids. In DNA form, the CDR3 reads TGTGCCAGCAGTAACGGACAGGGGGCTTATGGCTACACCTTC. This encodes CASSNGQGAYGYTF.

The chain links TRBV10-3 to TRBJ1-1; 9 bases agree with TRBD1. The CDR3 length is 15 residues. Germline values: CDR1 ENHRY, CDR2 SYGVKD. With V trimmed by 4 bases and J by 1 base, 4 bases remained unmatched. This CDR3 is CAISGKTGGNTEAFF. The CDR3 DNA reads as TGTGCCATCAGTGGGAAGACAGGGGGGAACACTGAAGCTTTCTTT.

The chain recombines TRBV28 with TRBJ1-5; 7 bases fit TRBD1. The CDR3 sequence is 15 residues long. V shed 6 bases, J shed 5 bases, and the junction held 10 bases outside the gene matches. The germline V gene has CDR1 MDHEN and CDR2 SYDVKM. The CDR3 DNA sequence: TGTGCCAGCAGCCGCCGACAGGGAATGGATCAGCCCCAGCATTTT. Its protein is CASSRRQGMDQPQHF.

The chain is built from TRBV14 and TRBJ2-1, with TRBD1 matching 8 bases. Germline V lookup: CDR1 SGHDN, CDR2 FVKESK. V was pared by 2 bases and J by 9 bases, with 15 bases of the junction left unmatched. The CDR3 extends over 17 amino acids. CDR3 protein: CASSQKPGQGFLGEQFF. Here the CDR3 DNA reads TGTGCCAGCAGCCAAAAGCCAGGACAGGGATTTTTAGGTGAGCAGTTCTTC.

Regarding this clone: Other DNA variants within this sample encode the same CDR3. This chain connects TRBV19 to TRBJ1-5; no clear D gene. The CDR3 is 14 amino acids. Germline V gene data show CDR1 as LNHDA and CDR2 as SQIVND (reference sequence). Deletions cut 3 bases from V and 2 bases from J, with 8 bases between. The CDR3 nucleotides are TGTGCCAGTAGTATGGGCGTTGGCAATCAGCCCCAGCATTTT. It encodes CASSMGVGNQPQHF.

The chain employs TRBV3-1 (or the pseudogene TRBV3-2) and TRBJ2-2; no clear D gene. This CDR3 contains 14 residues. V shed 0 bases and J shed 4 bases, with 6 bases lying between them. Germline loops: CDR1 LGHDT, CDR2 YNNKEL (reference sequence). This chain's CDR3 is CASSQDEVTGELFF. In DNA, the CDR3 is TGTGCCAGCAGCCAAGATGAGGTCACCGGGGAGCTGTTTTTT.

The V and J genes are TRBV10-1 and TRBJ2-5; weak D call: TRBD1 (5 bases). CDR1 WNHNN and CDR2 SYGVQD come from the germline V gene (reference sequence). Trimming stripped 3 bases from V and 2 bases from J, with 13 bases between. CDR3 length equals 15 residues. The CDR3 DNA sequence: TGCGCCAGCAGTGATAGTGGACAACTACAAGAGACCCAGTACTTC. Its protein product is CASSDSGQLQETQYF.

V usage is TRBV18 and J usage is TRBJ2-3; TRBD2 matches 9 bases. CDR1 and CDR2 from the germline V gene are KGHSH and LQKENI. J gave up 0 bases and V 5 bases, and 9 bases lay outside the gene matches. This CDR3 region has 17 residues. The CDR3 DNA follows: TGTGCCAGCTCATCTATACAGACTAGCGGAAGCACAGATACGCAGTATTTT. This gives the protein CASSSIQTSGSTDTQYF.

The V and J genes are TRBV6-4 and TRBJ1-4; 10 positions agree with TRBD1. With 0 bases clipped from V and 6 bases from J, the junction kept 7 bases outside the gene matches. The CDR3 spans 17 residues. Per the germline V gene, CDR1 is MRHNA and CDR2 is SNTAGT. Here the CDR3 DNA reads TGTGCCAGCAGTGACTCAATCGGGGGGACAGGGGATGAAAAACTGTTTTTT. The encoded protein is CASSDSIGGTGDEKLFF.

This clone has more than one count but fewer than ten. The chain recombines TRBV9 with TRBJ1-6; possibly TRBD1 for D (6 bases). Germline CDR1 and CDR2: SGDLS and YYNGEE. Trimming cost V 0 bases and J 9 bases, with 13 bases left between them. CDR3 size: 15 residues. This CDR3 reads CASSVEGGAGSPLHF. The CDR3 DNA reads TGTGCCAGCAGCGTAGAGGGGGGGGCAGGTTCACCCCTCCACTTT.

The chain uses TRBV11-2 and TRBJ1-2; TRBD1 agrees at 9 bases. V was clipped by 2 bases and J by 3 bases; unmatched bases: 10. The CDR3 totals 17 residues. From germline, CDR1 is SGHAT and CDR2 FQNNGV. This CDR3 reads CASSLSGTGNVDYGYTF. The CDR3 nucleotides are TGTGCCAGCAGCTTAAGCGGGACAGGGAATGTTGACTATGGCTACACCTTC. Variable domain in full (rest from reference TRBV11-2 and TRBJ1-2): EAGVAQSPRYKIIEKRQSVAFWCNPISGHATLYWYQQILGQGPKLLIQFQNNGVVDDSQLPKDRFSAERLKGVDSTLKIQPAKLEDSAVYLCASSLSGTGNVDYGYTFGSGTRLTVV.

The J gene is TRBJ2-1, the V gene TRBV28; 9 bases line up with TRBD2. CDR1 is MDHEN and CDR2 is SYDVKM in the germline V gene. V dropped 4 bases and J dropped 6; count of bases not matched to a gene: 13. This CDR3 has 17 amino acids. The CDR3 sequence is CASSSLFASGKSNEQFF. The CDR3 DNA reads TGTGCCAGCAGTTCCCTTTTTGCTAGCGGGAAGTCCAATGAGCAGTTCTTC.

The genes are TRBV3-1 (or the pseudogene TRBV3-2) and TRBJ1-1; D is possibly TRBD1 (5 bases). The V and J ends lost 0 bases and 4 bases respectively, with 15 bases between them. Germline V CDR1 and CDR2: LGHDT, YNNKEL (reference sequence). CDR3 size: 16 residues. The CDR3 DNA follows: TGTGCCAGCAGCCAAGATGGTGCGGGGGTGAGCACTGAAGCTTTCTTT. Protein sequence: CASSQDGAGVSTEAFF.